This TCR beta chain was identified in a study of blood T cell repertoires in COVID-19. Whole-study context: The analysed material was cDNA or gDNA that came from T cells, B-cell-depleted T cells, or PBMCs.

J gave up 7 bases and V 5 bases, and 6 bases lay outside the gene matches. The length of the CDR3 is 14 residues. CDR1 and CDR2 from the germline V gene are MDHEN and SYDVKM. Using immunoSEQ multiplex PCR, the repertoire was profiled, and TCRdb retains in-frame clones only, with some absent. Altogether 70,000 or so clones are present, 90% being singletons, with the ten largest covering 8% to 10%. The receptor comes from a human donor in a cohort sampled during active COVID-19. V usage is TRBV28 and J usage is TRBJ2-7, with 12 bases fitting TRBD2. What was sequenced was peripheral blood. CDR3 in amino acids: CASSGGLAGREQYF. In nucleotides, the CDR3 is TGTGCCAGCAGTGGGGGACTAGCGGGTCGGGAGCAGTACTTC.